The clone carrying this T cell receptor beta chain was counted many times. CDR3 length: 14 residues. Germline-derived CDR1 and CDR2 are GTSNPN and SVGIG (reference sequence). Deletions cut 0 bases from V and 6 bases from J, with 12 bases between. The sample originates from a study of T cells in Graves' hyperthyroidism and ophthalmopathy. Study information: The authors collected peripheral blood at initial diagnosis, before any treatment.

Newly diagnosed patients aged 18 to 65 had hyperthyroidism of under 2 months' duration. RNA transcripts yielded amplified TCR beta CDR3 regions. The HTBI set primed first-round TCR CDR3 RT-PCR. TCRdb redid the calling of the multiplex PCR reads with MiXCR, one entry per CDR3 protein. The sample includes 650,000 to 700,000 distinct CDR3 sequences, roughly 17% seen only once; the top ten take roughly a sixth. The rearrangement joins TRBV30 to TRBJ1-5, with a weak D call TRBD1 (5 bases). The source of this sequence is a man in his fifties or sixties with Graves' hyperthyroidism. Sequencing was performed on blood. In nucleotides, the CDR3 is TGTGCCTGGAGTGTTGTGAGGGGAGGTCAGCCCCAGCATTTT. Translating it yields CAWSVVRGGQPQHF.